This T cell receptor beta chain is drawn from a study of T cells in Graves' hyperthyroidism and ophthalmopathy. Findings and limits, study-wide: In blood, most of the thyroid clonotypes expanded above 0.001 were also present.

Researchers took RNA transcripts and amplified the TCR beta CDR3 regions from them. First-round RT-PCR with HTBI primers amplified the TCR CDR3 region. MiXCR was run by TCRdb on the multiplex PCR reads, yielding one entry per CDR3 protein. In the table there are over 350,000 distinct CDR3 sequences, around 20% of which are singletons. Germline loops: CDR1 MNHNS, CDR2 SASEGT. This CDR3 comprises 16 residues. Trimming pared 8 bases from V and 4 bases from J, leaving 21 bases between. A note on this clonotype: Its antigen is unidentified.

The chain links TRBV6-1 to TRBJ2-1, with D tentatively TRBD1 (8 bases). The sample was blood. This clonotype originated in a man younger than 35 with Graves' ophthalmopathy. The CDR3 nucleotides are TGTGCCAGCTCACGTATCACAGGGGGACTATACAATGAGCAGTTCTTC. Protein product: CASSRITGGLYNEQFF.